Listed below are T cell receptor beta chains from one sample, sequenced in a study of T cells in Graves' hyperthyroidism and ophthalmopathy. One entry per CDR3 protein, called by TCRdb with MiXCR from the multiplex PCR reads. The table shows roughly 420,000 distinct CDR3 sequences, with 15% to 18% occurring only once. The sample consisted of blood. The receptor source for this set is a woman aged 18-29 years with Graves' hyperthyroidism. CDR3s include the opening cysteine and the closing phenylalanine or tryptophan. D genes are given only for firm matches. For some rows the clone size is stated as once, few or many, or as a class when expanded; others skip it.

TRBV6-1	-	TRBJ2-3	many	CASSQDGAPDTQYF	TGTGCCAGCAGTCAGGATGGAGCCCCAGATACGCAGTATTTT
TRBV9	-	TRBJ2-4	few	CASSVERATYLQYF	TGTGCCAGCAGCGTAGAAAGGGCTACTTACCTTCAGTACTTC
TRBV6-1	TRBD1	TRBJ1-1	many	CASSARQGSTEAFF	TGTGCCAGCAGTGCGAGACAGGGGAGCACTGAAGCTTTCTTT
TRBV20-1	-	TRBJ1-2	once	CSAKVGGYGYTF	TGCAGTGCTAAGGTGGGCGGCTATGGCTACACCTTC
TRBV19	TRBD1	TRBJ1-2	few	CASRTRPGEGAQNYGYTF	TGTGCCAGTAGGACCAGACCCGGAGAGGGGGCGCAAAACTATGGCTACACCTTC
TRBV7-9	-	TRBJ1-2	many	CASSQGGGSYGYTF	TGTGCCAGCAGCCAAGGGGGGGGAAGCTATGGCTACACCTTC
TRBV12-3/TRBV12-4	-	TRBJ1-4	-	CASSPFGGLDEKLFF	TGTGCCAGCAGCCCCTTCGGGGGGCTCGATGAAAAACTGTTTTTT
TRBV5-6	TRBD1	TRBJ1-2	many	CASSSPDREESYGYTF	TGTGCCAGCAGCTCCCCCGACAGGGAGGAGTCCTATGGCTACACCTTC
TRBV7-2	-	TRBJ1-4	many	CASSQTGGRWEKLFF	TGTGCCAGCAGCCAAACCGGGGGTCGATGGGAAAAACTGTTTTTT
TRBV9	TRBD1	TRBJ1-2	-	CASAGDSFKYGYTF	TGTGCCAGCGCGGGGGACAGTTTTAAATATGGCTACACCTTC
TRBV7-9	-	TRBJ2-1	many	CASSFGVEGNEQFF	TGTGCCAGCAGCTTCGGCGTTGAGGGGAATGAGCAGTTCTTC
TRBV20-1	-	TRBJ2-2	many	CSATLTGELFF	TGCAGTGCAACTCTTACCGGGGAGCTGTTTTTT
TRBV6-1	-	TRBJ2-1	-	CAGSVGGIRGEQFF	TGTGCCGGCAGTGTTGGCGGGATCCGGGGGGAGCAGTTCTTC
TRBV12-3/TRBV12-4	-	TRBJ1-1	many	CASGRLYTEAFF	TGTGCCAGCGGACGACTGTACACTGAAGCTTTCTTT
TRBV10-3	-	TRBJ1-5	many	CAISDSSNQPQHF	TGTGCCATCAGTGATTCATCGAATCAGCCCCAGCATTTT
TRBV4-1	-	TRBJ2-5	-	CASSQEWGTQETQYF	TGCGCCAGCAGCCAAGAATGGGGGACCCAAGAGACCCAGTACTTC
TRBV28	TRBD1	TRBJ2-6	many	CASSSLIPGQGYGANVLTF	TGTGCCAGCAGTTCACTCATCCCGGGACAGGGATACGGGGCCAACGTCCTGACTTTC
TRBV20-1	TRBD2	TRBJ2-3	many	CSASPLAGGTQYF	TGCAGTGCTAGCCCGCTAGCGGGAGGTACGCAGTATTTT
TRBV3-1	-	TRBJ2-3	many	CASSQDLGPFTQYF	TGTGCCAGCAGCCAAGATCTGGGGCCATTTACGCAGTATTTT
TRBV18	-	TRBJ2-7	-	CASSPELVNEQYF	TGTGCCAGCTCACCTGAGTTAGTCAACGAGCAGTACTTC
TRBV7-8	TRBD1	TRBJ2-2	many	CASSGKGQMNTGELFF	TGTGCCAGCAGCGGGAAGGGACAGATGAACACCGGGGAGCTGTTTTTT
TRBV9	TRBD1	TRBJ2-7	few	CASSVGGTGLTYEQYF	TGTGCCAGCAGCGTAGGTGGGACAGGTTTAACCTACGAGCAGTACTTC
TRBV13	TRBD1	TRBJ2-5	-	CASSLARTGAETQYF	TGTGCCAGCAGCTTAGCCCGGACAGGGGCAGAGACCCAGTACTTC
TRBV5-1	TRBD2	TRBJ2-3	many	CASSRAGARGTDTQYF	TGCGCCAGCAGCCGAGCGGGAGCCCGGGGCACAGATACGCAGTATTTT